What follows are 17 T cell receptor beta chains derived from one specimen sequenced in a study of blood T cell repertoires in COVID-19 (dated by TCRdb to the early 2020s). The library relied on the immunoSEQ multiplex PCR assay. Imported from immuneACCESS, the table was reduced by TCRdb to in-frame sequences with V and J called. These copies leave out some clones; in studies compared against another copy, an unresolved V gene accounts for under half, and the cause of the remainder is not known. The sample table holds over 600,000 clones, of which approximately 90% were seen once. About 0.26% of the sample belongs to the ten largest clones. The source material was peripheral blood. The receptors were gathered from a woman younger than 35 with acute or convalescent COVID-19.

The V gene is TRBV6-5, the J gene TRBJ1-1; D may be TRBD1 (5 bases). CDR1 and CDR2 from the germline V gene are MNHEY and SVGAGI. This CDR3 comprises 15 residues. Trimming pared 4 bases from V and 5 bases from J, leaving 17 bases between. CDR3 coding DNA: TGTGCCAGCAGTTGGGGCCCGCCAGGTCGGACTGAAGCTTTCTTT. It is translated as CASSWGPPGRTEAFF.

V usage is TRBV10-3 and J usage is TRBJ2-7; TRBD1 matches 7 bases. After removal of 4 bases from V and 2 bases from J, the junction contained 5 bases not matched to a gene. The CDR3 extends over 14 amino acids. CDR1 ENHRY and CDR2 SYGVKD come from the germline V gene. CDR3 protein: CAISAPTGPYEQYF. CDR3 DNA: TGTGCCATCAGTGCCCCGACAGGGCCCTACGAGCAGTACTTC.

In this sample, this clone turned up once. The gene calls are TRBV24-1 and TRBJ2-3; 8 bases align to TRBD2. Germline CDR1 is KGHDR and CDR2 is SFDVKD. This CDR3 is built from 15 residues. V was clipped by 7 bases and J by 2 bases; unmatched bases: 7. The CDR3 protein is CATSLTGGPTDTQYF. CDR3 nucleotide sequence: TGTGCCACCAGCCTAACGGGGGGGCCCACAGATACGCAGTATTTT.

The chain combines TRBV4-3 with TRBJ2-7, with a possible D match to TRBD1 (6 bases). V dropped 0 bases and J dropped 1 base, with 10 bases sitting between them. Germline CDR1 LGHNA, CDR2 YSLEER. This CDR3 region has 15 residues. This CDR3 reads CASSQEGRGSYEQYF. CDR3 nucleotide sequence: TGCGCCAGCAGCCAAGAAGGCAGGGGATCCTACGAGCAGTACTTC.

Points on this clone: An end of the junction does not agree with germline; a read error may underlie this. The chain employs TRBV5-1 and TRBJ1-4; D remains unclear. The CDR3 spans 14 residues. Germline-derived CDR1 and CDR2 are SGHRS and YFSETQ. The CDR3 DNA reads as TGCGCCAGCAGCCATGCCGGCCTCCAAAACATTCGGGTTTTT. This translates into CASSHAGLQNIRVF.

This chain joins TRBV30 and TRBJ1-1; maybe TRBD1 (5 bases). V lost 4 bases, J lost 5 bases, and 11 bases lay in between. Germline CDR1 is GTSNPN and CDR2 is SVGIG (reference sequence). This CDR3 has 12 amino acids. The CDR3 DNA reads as TGTGCCTGGAAGAAGGAGGGGACTGAAGCTTTCTTT. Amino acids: CAWKKEGTEAFF.

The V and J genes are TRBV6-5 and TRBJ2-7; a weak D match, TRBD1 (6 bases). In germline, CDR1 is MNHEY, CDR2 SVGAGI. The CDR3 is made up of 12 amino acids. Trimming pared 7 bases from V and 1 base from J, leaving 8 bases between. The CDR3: CASTGQSYEQYF. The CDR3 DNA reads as TGTGCCAGCACCGGACAGTCCTACGAGCAGTACTTC.

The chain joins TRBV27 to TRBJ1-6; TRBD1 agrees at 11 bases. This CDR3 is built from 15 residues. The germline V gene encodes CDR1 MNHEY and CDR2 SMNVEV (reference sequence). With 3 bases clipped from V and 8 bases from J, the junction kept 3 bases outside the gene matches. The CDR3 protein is CASSFTGQGDSPLHF. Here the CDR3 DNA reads TGTGCCAGCAGTTTCACGGGACAGGGGGATTCACCCCTCCACTTT.

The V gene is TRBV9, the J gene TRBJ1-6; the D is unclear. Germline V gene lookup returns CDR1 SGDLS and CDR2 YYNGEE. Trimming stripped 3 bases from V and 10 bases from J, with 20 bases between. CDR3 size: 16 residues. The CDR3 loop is CASSATQGTPGSPLHF. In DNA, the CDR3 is TGTGCCAGCAGCGCTACCCAAGGAACCCCGGGGTCACCCCTCCACTTT.

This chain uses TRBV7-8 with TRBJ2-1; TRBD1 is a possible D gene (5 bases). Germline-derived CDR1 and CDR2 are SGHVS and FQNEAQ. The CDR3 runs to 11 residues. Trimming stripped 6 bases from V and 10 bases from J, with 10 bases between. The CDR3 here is CASSPRQEQFF. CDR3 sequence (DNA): TGTGCCAGCAGTCCCCGACAGGAGCAGTTCTTC.

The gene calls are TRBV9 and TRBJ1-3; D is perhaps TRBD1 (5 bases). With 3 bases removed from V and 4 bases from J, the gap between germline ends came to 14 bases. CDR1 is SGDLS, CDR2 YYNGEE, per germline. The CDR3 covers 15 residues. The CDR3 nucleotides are TGTGCCAGCAGCGCGGCCCAGGGTTCCGGAAACACCATATATTTT. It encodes CASSAAQGSGNTIYF.

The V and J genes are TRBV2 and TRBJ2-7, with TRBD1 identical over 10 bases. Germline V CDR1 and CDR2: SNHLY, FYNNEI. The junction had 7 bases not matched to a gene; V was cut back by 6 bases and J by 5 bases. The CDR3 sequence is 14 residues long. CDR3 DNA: TGTGCCAGCAGAACCGGGACAGGGGACCACGAGCAGTACTTC. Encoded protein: CASRTGTGDHEQYF.

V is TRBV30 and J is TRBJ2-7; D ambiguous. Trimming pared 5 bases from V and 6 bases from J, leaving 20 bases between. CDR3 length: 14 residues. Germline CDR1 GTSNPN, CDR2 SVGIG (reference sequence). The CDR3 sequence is CAWHSGGEVSEQYF. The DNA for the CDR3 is TGTGCCTGGCACTCTGGTGGAGAGGTTAGCGAGCAGTACTTC.

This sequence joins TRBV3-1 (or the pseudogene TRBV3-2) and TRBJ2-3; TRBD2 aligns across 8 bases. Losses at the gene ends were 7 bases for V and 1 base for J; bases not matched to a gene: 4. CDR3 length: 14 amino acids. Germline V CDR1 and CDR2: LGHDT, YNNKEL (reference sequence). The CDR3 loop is CASNPGLGTDTQYF. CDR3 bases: TGTGCCAGCAACCCGGGACTAGGCACAGATACGCAGTATTTT.

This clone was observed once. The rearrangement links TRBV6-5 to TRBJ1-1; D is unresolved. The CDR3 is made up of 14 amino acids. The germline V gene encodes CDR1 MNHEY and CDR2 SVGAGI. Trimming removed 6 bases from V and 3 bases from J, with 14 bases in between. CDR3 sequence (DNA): TGTGCCAGCAGCCTCGAGAGGTTATACACTGAAGCTTTCTTT. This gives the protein CASSLERLYTEAFF.

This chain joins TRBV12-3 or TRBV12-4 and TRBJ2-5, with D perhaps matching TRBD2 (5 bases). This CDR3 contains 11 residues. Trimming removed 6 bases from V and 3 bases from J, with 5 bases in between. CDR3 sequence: CASRREETQYF. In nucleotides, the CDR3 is TGTGCCAGCAGGCGGGAAGAGACCCAGTACTTC.

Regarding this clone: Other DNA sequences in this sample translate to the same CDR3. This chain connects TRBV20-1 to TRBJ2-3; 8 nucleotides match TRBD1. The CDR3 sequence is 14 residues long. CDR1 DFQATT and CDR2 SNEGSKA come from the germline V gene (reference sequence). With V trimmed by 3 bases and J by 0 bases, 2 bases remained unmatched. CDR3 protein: CSASGQGSTDTQYF. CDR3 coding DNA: TGCAGTGCTAGTGGACAGGGAAGCACAGATACGCAGTATTTT.